This section outlines one T cell receptor beta chain sequence together with its context. Its antigen is not identified. CDR1 is LNHDA and CDR2 is SQIVND in the germline V gene (reference sequence). The CDR3 is 17 amino acids. V trimming: 3 bases; J trimming: 3 bases; junction bases outside the gene matches: 10. Amplification yielded TCR beta CDR3 regions, with RNA transcripts as the source. First-round RT-PCR targeting the TCR CDR3 was performed with the HTBI primer set. Each CDR3 protein gets one entry after TCRdb re-called the multiplex PCR reads with MiXCR. The sample has a few hundred thousand distinct CDR3 sequences; under 25% are singletons. The data were obtained in a study of T cells in Graves' hyperthyroidism and ophthalmopathy. General observations from the study: Among clonotypes expanded in thyroid above 0.001, most were also found in blood.

Graves' hyperthyroidism was deemed stable given no ophthalmopathy progression within 18 months. Clinical symptoms, serum thyroxine, TRAb, thyroid ultrasound and orbital computed tomography established diagnosis. Fresh peripheral blood, 8 to 10 ml, was the source of the PBMCs. Sequencing used blood. This chain links TRBV19 with TRBJ1-5; TRBD1 matches 8 bases. The receptor comes from a woman aged 45-60 years with Graves' hyperthyroidism. The CDR3 sequence is CASSIPSGTGTNQPQHF. The DNA of the CDR3 is TGTGCCAGTAGTATTCCTTCCGGGACAGGTACCAATCAGCCCCAGCATTTT.